This TCR beta chain was identified in a study of CD8 T cells in Susac syndrome. V lost 6 bases, J lost 9 bases, and 18 bases lay in between. Germline CDR1 reads SGHDT; CDR2 reads YYEEEE. The CDR3 is 13 residues long. Sequencing of TCR beta was carried out in blood CD8+ and CD4+ T cells. Random hexamers were used to reverse transcribe an amount of about 0.45 to 1 ug RNA. Amplification of TCR beta CDR3 was carried out by immunoSEQ multiplex PCR, which covered 54 Vbeta and 13 Jbeta segments. Each CDR3 protein is one row after TCRdb ran MiXCR on the immunoSEQ multiplex PCR reads. There are about 300,000 distinct CDR3 sequences in the sample; over 75% occur only once, and less than 0.2% lies in the top ten.

This TCR was sampled from a human donor with multiple sclerosis. The sample comprised CD8+ T cells from PBMCs. The rearrangement joins TRBV5-6 to TRBJ2-5; either TRBD1 or TRBD2 may supply D (5 bases each). The CDR3 here is CASNPGPSMPQYF. DNA of the CDR3: TGTGCCAGCAACCCGGGACCCTCCATGCCCCAGTACTTC.